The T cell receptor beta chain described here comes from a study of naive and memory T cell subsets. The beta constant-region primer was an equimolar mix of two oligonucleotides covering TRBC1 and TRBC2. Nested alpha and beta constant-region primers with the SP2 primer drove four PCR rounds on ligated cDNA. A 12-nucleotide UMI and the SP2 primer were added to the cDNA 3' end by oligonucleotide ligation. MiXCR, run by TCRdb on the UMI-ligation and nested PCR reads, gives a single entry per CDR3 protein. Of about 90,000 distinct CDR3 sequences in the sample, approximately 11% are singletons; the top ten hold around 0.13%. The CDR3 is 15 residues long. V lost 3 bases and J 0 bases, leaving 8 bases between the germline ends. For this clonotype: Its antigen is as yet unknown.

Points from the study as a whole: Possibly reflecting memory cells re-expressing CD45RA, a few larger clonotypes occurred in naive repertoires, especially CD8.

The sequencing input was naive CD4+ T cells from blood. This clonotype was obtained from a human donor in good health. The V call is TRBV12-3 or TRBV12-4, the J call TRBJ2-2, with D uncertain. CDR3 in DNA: TGTGCCAGCAGTTTGGGCAGTACGAACACCGGGGAGCTGTTTTTT. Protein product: CASSLGSTNTGELFF.